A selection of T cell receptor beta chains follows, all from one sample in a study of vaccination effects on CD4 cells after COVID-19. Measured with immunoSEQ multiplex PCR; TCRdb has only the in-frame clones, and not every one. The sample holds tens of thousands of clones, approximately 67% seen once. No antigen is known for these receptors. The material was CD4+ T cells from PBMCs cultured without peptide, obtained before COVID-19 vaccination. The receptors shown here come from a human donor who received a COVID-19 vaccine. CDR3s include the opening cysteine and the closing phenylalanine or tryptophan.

CASSPAGTRMNTEAFF | TRBJ1-1 | TRBV18
CASRIDRGRTTEAFF | TRBJ1-1 | TRBV19
CATSRDLEGASEQFF | TRBJ2-1 | TRBV15
CASRELADTQYF | TRBJ2-3 | TRBV6-5
CASRPSGMNGELFF | TRBJ2-2 | TRBV19
CASSSQGREQFF | TRBJ2-1 | TRBV11-2
CASGLVLMRDGTYGYTF | TRBJ1-2 | TRBV12-5
CASSDVIGGSYNSPLHF | TRBJ1-6 | TRBV11-2
CASSRSGLRGLSSTDTQYF | TRBJ2-3 | TRBV5-1
CASSIPAGVADTQYF | TRBJ2-3 | TRBV19
CATAFDRKETQYF | TRBJ2-5 | TRBV5-1
CASSGGGPTDTQYF | TRBJ2-3 | TRBV5-6
CASSLGENTEAFF | TRBJ1-1 | TRBV18
CASSRDFLGDNYGYTF | TRBJ1-2 | TRBV18
CASSQVTPGGENTQYF | TRBJ2-3 | TRBV4-2
CAISDPGGDYSPLHF | TRBJ1-6 | TRBV10-3
CASSFGRQGSYTDTQYF | TRBJ2-3 | TRBV11-2
CASGGRSGANVLTF | TRBJ2-6 | TRBV2
CASSSTTGDTQYF | TRBJ2-3 | TRBV7-2
CASKEQYQPQHF | TRBJ1-5 | TRBV6-5
CASSLTEPSGNTIYF | TRBJ1-3 | TRBV6-6
CASSGDGNTIYF | TRBJ1-3 | TRBV5-4
CASSQGLAGANEQFF | TRBJ2-1 | TRBV4-2
CASSPGVVGSTGELFF | TRBJ2-2 | TRBV4-2
CASRVQGASSGYTF | TRBJ1-2 | TRBV27
CASSITLPGTVNTEAFF | TRBJ1-1 | TRBV11-3
CASSLYLGSDTQYF | TRBJ2-3 | TRBV5-4
CASSVLSGGALYTDTQYF | TRBJ2-3 | TRBV9
CASSQGGGLARTTGELFF | TRBJ2-2 | TRBV4-2
CASSFWTGGRSPLHF | TRBJ1-6 | TRBV5-6
CASSDRGLKNEKLFF | TRBJ1-4 | TRBV2
CATKLPGGLSYEQYF | TRBJ2-7 | TRBV2
CATAPGQVYEQYF | TRBJ2-7 | TRBV6-5
CASSPGQGARRYEKLFF | TRBJ1-4 | TRBV3-1/TRBV3-2
CASSQDGGISSYEQYF | TRBJ2-7 | TRBV4-1
CASSTSGSNEQFF | TRBJ2-1 | TRBV3-1/TRBV3-2
CASSQGSGRIYEQYF | TRBJ2-7 | TRBV4-1
CASSQDPDSYSYEQYF | TRBJ2-7 | TRBV4-2
CASSQTSGAGELFF | TRBJ2-2 | TRBV3-1/TRBV3-2
CASSLDSGRNNEQFF | TRBJ2-1 | TRBV5-4
CASHNSQGYTDTQYF | TRBJ2-3 | TRBV4-1
CAARQAGANTGELFF | TRBJ2-2 | TRBV13
CASRQGPSQSEQYF | TRBJ2-7 | TRBV28
CSAERDRGNEQYF | TRBJ2-7 | TRBV29-1
CASSPPIGGTGGTEAFF | TRBJ1-1 | TRBV18
CASSYLAGVNEQFF | TRBJ2-1 | TRBV6-5
CASSQGQGNQPQHF | TRBJ1-5 | TRBV3-1/TRBV3-2
CASSQDPRRTDTQYF | TRBJ2-3 | TRBV3-1/TRBV3-2
CASRKPGLAGAGELFF | TRBJ2-2 | TRBV6-6
CISVGPYYNEQFF | TRBJ2-1 | TRBV5-8
CATGRGGPGEQYF | TRBJ2-7 | TRBV24-1
CASSIRTGITGELFF | TRBJ2-2 | TRBV19
CASSVPGLGLVNEQFF | TRBJ2-1 | TRBV7-9
CASSSNRRSGNTIYF | TRBJ1-3 | TRBV11-2
CARGLGGPTNEKLFF | TRBJ1-4 | TRBV30